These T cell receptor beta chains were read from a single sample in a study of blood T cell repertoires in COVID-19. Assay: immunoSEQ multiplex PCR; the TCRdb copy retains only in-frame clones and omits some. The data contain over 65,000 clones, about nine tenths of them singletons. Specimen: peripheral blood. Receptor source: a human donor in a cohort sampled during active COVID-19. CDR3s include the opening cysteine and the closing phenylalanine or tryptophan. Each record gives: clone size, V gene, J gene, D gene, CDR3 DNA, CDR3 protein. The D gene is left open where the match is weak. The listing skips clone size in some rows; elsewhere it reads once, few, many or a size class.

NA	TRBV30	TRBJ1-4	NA	TGTGCCTGGAGTGTAAATACAGGGAGTAATGAAAAACTGTTTTTT	CAWSVNTGSNEKLFF
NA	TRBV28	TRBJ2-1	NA	TGTGCCAGCAGTTTATATCCCTCAGATGAGCAGTTCTTC	CASSLYPSDEQFF
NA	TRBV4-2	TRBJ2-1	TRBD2	TGTGCCAGCAAGGACAGCGGGAGGGGGGGGCAGTTCTTC	CASKDSGRGGQFF
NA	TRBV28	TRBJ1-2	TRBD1	TGTGCCAGCAGTACCAGGGGGACCTATGGCTACACCTTC	CASSTRGTYGYTF
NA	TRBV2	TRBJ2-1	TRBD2	TGTGCCAGCAGTTGGGGGGAGGGCCTATACAATGAGCAGTTCTTC	CASSWGEGLYNEQFF
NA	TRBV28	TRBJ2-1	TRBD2	TGTGCCAGCAGTTCCCCTGGACTAGCGGGAGGCGGTGAGCAGTTCTTC	CASSSPGLAGGGEQFF
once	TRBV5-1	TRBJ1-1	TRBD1	TGCGCCAGCAGCGTGACCGGGACAGGGGACACTGAAGCTTTCTTT	CASSVTGTGDTEAFF
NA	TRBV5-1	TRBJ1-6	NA	TGCGCCAGCAGATCAGATAATTCACCCCTCCACTTT	CASRSDNSPLHF
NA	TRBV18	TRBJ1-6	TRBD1	TGTGCCAGCTCACCCATGGGGGACAGAACTTATAATTCACCCCTCCACTTT	CASSPMGDRTYNSPLHF
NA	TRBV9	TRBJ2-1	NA	TGTGCCAGCAGCGTACCCTACTCCGGACTCCAAAGTTCGGGCAATGAGCAGTTCTTC	CASSVPYSGLQSSGNEQFF
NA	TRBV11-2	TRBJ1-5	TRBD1	TGTGCCAGCAGCTTAGGCGGGACAGGGAATCAGCCCCAGCATTTT	CASSLGGTGNQPQHF
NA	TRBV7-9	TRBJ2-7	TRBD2	TGTGCCAGCAGCTTAGAAGGGACTAGCGTGACATACGAGCAGTACTTC	CASSLEGTSVTYEQYF
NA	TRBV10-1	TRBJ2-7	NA	TGCGCCAGCAGTGACGGGACAACTGCATACGAGCAGTACTTC	CASSDGTTAYEQYF
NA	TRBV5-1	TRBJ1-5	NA	TGCGCCAGCAGCTTGACAGGAGATCATAGCAATCAGCCCCAGCATTTT	CASSLTGDHSNQPQHF
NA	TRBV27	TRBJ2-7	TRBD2	TGTGCCAGCAGTTGGGCGGGAGGCTCCTACGAGCAGTACTTC	CASSWAGGSYEQYF
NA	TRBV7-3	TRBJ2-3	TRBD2	TGTGCCAGCGGGGGGGACACAGATACGCAGTATTTT	CASGGDTDTQYF
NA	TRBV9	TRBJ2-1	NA	TGTGCCAGCAGCGTAGTGACAGGCGGTTACAATGAGCAGTTCTTC	CASSVVTGGYNEQFF
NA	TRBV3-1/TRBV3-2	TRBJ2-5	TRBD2	TGTGCCAGCAGCCCAAGCGGGAGTAGTGAGACCCAGTACTTC	CASSPSGSSETQYF
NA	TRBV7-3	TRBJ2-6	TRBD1	TGTGCCAGCAGCCGGGACAGGGCCAGAAACTCTGGGGCCAACGTCCTGACTTTC	CASSRDRARNSGANVLTF